What follows is one T cell receptor (beta chain) and its context. Its antigen specificity is not known. This sample stems from a study of cytomegalovirus exposure and HLA in healthy donors (TCRdb year 2017). With regard to the full study: An earlier analysis of 587 of the donors reported 276 Gb of sequence data and 117 million unique TCR beta sequences obtained from roughly 170 million T cells. About 300 gigabases of sequencing data and 70 million to 85 million unique TCR sequences were included in an early release covering 550 to 650 HLA-typed donors. The genetic ancestry cluster associated with self-reported Caucasian donors included 80% to 90% of the 398 genotyped donors. The study was designed to test whether signatures of past pathogen exposure could be identified by cataloging public T cell receptors. The study profiled the T cell repertoires of fewer than 850 subjects by immunosequencing and related them to cytomegalovirus serostatus. Along with the approximately 650-subject first cohort, a separate validation cohort of over a hundred different subjects was used. The study combined high-throughput TCR immunosequencing, statistical association of individual TCRs with disease status, and machine learning to predict cytomegalovirus infection status. A later analysis re-analyzed previously published TCR beta repertoires from roughly 630 donors and added high-resolution HLA genotyping to study TCR occurrence patterns. Rather than drawing on any new phenotypic data, the later analysis identified candidate immune exposures from TCR beta sequences and the way those sequences occurred across donors. An earlier analysis of a few hundred of the donors applied high-throughput TCR beta sequencing to assess whether each TCR beta V gene segment acted as functional or pseudogenic. Donor age, sex, ethnicity and CMV serostatus were compiled together with the repertoire data. A later genetic analysis took genome-wide SNP genotypes for about 55% of the 666 donors and used that subset as a discovery cohort. Every discovery cohort repertoire had been produced on one sequencing platform. HLA typing covered class I and class II loci at four-digit resolution. Typing coverage varied by locus: roughly 620-640 donors for A, B, C, DRB1 and DQB1; more than 500 for DQA1; over 600 for DPA1; roughly 470 for DPB1. Because of strong linkage in the cohort, roughly five DR-DQ haplotypes were treated as single units for association and clustering. Across about 370 genotyped donors of the cohort, an average of approximately 240,000 unique TCR beta nucleotide sequences per donor were sequenced, and approximately 17% of those sequences were non-productive.

In total, more than 500 healthy bone marrow donors made up the cohort. Cohort members were all nominally healthy when sampled, although unrecorded immune exposures were likely present. The donor was CMV seronegative and was included in the group of several hundred seronegative cohort members. Each donor provided a peripheral blood sample, and peripheral blood mononuclear cells were used for TCR beta sequencing. The Qiagen DNeasy Blood Extraction Kit was used to extract genomic DNA from the blood cell samples. The method behind the library was the immunoSEQ multiplex PCR assay. For the multiplex PCR, a mixture combining 60 forward primers for TCR Vbeta segments and 13 reverse primers for TCR Jbeta segments was used. The CDR3 region of rearranged TCR beta genes was amplified from genomic DNA by a multiplex PCR assay. The Illumina HiSeq System was used to sequence the amplified TCR beta libraries as 87-base-pair reads. As for how the authors treated the data: Across the roughly 670 repertoires, a later analysis counted tens of millions of unique TCR beta chains, approximately 12 million of which were shared by at least two donors. A nearest-neighbor algorithm error-corrected the raw reads and collapsed the reads into unique sequences, merging closely related sequences to remove PCR and sequencing errors. V, D and J gene segments were assigned by aligning CDR3 sequences to IMGT reference sequences. For a sequence to be retained, a match of at least six nucleotides was required to both a V gene segment and a J gene segment. A rearrangement counted as productive if the CDR3 had no stop codons and remained in frame with V and J, and every other rearrangement counted as non-productive. Following IMGT convention, CDR3 was defined as the stretch from the second conserved V-encoded cysteine to the conserved J-encoded phenylalanine. Sequences without an unambiguous match to a single V gene segment were excluded from the earlier analysis of over 500 of the donors. An earlier analysis of several hundred of the donors classified V segments as functional when productive rearrangements were above 56.7% and as segregating when the standard deviation between donors was above 5%. To diagnose cytomegalovirus status from the catalog of TCR beta chain sequences, a statistical classification framework was built. A later analysis assigned V and J genes by comparing TCR nucleotide sequences with IMGT/GENE-DB human TR gene sequences. In a later analysis, CDR3 sequences and most-parsimonious VDJ recombination scenarios were assigned using the TCRdist pipeline. In a later analysis, each TCR beta chain was defined by its CDR3 amino acid sequence together with its V-gene family, and reads lacking a unique V-gene family were excluded. As a way to deal with suspected cross-contamination and a sequencing artifact, a later analysis dropped approximately 590 nucleotide sequences that were highly shared and had low generation probability. In a later analysis, a clonal expansion index was calculated for each public chain from normalized within-repertoire ranks of inferred template counts. A later analysis computed generation probabilities with a VDJ recombination model fitted to out-of-frame rearrangements, and checked the results against IGoR. Hypergeometric tests were used in a later analysis to score TCR-TCR, TCR-HLA and TCR-CMV co-occurrence, with a repertoire-size bias correction applied to the TCR pairs. False discovery rates were estimated in a later analysis by permuting HLA or CMV assignments 20 times. In a later analysis, co-occurring TCRs were grouped using DBSCAN, and TCRdist sequence similarity was added for clustering within HLA-allele-positive subsets. Co-occurrence clustering excluded repertoires with fewer than 30,000 or more than 120,000 public chains, plus five with anomalous nucleotide sharing. In its TCRdb copy, this immuneACCESS table keeps in-frame sequences only and misses some clones. Where compared with another copy, unresolved V genes explain less than half of these, and the others have no known cause. V and J calls and clone size follow that table, whereas D and trimming were derived from the DNA. Per the sample table, the count is approximately 140,000 clones. The top ten clonotypes cover roughly 1.6% of the sample.

Study-level results and caveats: When HLA alleles, especially DR and DQ, strongly co-occurred, TCR associations were difficult to assign to individual alleles. According to a later analysis, most CMV-associated TCR beta chains appeared to be HLA-restricted, and the HLA associations seemed to be driven largely by CMV exposure. The sequencing pipeline was judged likely to have produced a cluster of highly shared sequence variants as a technical artifact. Broadly in line with IMGT annotations, most TCR beta V segments showed up in productive rearrangements about 87% or about 30% of the time in an earlier analysis of 450 to 600 of the donors. Specific HLA alleles were associated with 15,000 to 20,000 TCR beta sequences at a false discovery rate of 0.05 in a later analysis. Roughly uniform sequencing depth across donors was assumed in presence/absence analyses, although this assumption may not hold. CMV serostatus was the only immune exposure information available for the cohort. The study listed 150 to 200 TCR beta chains as associated with cytomegalovirus. The 87-base-pair reads could not distinguish some IMGT-functional V segments, including TRBV6-2 and TRBV6-3, so those segments were excluded. Linkage disequilibrium might explain the correlated functional status among segregating V segments, but an unknown experimental factor could not be excluded. In a later genetic analysis, fewer N-insertions in productive TCRs were reported among donors in an Asian-associated ancestry cluster than the 666-donor mean. Only TCR beta chains were sequenced in this cohort, and the absence of alpha or paired-chain data limited detectable features. In vitro tests confirmed that three of the cytomegalovirus-associated TCR beta chains recognize cytomegalovirus antigens. According to a later analysis, TCR association rates differed among HLA loci, with DRB1 alleles showing the most associated TCRs and HLA-C alleles showing the fewest. In both the original and validation cohorts, the classifier was reported to diagnose cytomegalovirus status with high specificity and sensitivity. In a later genetic analysis, a missense DCLRE1C variant was associated with V-gene and J-gene trimming of TCR beta chains, and the association was replicated in an independent cohort. Several of the top co-occurrence clusters appeared to be linked to parvovirus B19, influenza, CMV and Epstein-Barr virus, according to a later analysis. The authors suggested that the approach could potentially be generalized to other disease states and immunological phenotypes. Because counts were too low, 15 or so rarely observed V segments, including chromosome 9 orphons, were excluded from the earlier analysis of around 590 of the donors. Most TCR sequences were seen in very few donors, while some public TCRs were found in many individuals. Because HLA typing was missing for some donors at each locus, association tests included only the typed subset. In a later analysis, HLA-associated TCR beta chains were found to be more clonally expanded and to have lower generation probabilities than equally common non-associated chains. A further reported finding was that TCR beta sequences accurately predicted the HLA-A and HLA-B alleles for most subjects in the first cohort.

V is pruned by 3 bases and J by 4 bases, leaving 6 bases of the junction without a gene match. From the cysteine up to the phenylalanine, the CDR3 has a length of 16 residues. Only the CDR3 part of the read is kept: 48 bases, read in frame from the first base. The germline V gene specifies LGHNA as CDR1 and YSLEER as CDR2. The V and J segments used are TRBV4-3 and TRBJ2-2, with 9 bases matching TRBD1. The source is a woman aged 40-49 years in good health and CMV-seronegative. Sample: PBMCs. The bases read TGCGCCAGCAGCCATGTTGACAGGGGGATCACCGGGGAGCTGTTTTTT. Its amino acids are CASSHVDRGITGELFF.